This paragraph covers one T cell receptor beta chain sequence. The sample originates from a study of control samples from healthy donors and cancer patients. This table comes from immunoSEQ multiplex PCR, and its TCRdb copy is limited to in-frame clones, with some not included. The top ten clones hold around 2.5% of a sample with more than 150,000 clones, 93% of them seen once. Unmatched junction bases numbered 8, after V lost 7 bases and J lost 1 base. Germline V gene lookup returns CDR1 MNHEY and CDR2 SMNVEV (reference sequence). This CDR3 contains 15 residues. The sample was blood. The receptor was isolated from a man aged 45-65 years in good health. The V gene is TRBV27, the J gene TRBJ1-1; 8 nucleotides align to TRBD1. CDR3 bases: TGTGCCAGCATCGATCGACAGGGGAGGAACACTGAAGCTTTCTTT. This sequence encodes CASIDRQGRNTEAFF.